This entry lists 9 T cell receptor beta chains sequenced from one sample in a study of CD8 T cells in ankylosing spondylitis. TCRdb recomputed calls from the 5' RACE reads with MiXCR, one row per CDR3 protein. The sample shows 200,000 to 250,000 distinct CDR3 sequences, about a quarter of them seen only once. Sequenced input: blood, either unsorted or a sorted T cell fraction (not recorded which). These TCRs come from a male donor with ankylosing spondylitis or in good health (not recorded which).

This clonotype was observed a few times. The V call is TRBV27, the J call TRBJ1-5; D is possibly TRBD1 (6 bases). V lost 5 bases to trimming and J lost 1 base, with 15 bases between them. CDR3 size: 16 residues. Germline CDR1 MNHEY, CDR2 SMNVEV (reference sequence). The CDR3 is CASSGLGGASNQPQHF. The DNA of the CDR3 is TGTGCCAGCAGTGGTTTGGGGGGGGCGAGCAATCAGCCCCAGCATTTT.

This clonotype was seen a single time. V gene TRBV20-1 combines with J gene TRBJ2-1; 9 bases align to TRBD1. V was pared by 2 bases and J by 5 bases, with 7 bases of the junction left unmatched. This CDR3 region has 15 residues. Germline-derived CDR1 and CDR2 are DFQATT and SNEGSKA (reference sequence). CDR3 protein: CSARRGDRDNNEQFF. The CDR3 DNA is TGCAGTGCTAGAAGGGGGGACAGGGATAACAATGAGCAGTTCTTC.

The chain is built from TRBV12-3 or TRBV12-4 and TRBJ2-1; D gene ambiguous. This CDR3 region has 13 residues. Trimming left V 7 bases short and J 5 bases short, with 12 bases between. The CDR3 loop reads CASTKDKDNEQFF. Written as DNA, the CDR3 is TGTGCCAGCACTAAAGACAAGGACAATGAGCAGTTCTTC.

The V and J genes are TRBV7-6 and TRBJ2-7; TRBD2 matches at 15 bases. This CDR3 spans 16 amino acids. CDR1 SGHVS and CDR2 FNYEAQ come from the germline V gene. With V trimmed by 5 bases and J by 7 bases, 9 bases remained unmatched. This chain's CDR3 is CASSQTSGTSGGEQYF. CDR3 sequence (DNA): TGTGCCAGCAGCCAAACCTCCGGGACTAGCGGGGGGGAGCAGTACTTC.

This chain joins TRBV20-1 and TRBJ1-1; 10 positions match TRBD1. Trimming took 2 bases from V and 4 from J; bases not matched to a gene: 10. CDR3 length: 16 amino acids. CDR1 is DFQATT, CDR2 SNEGSKA, per germline (reference sequence). CDR3 in amino acids: CSARNHGTGDGTEAFF. DNA of the CDR3: TGCAGTGCTAGAAATCATGGGACAGGGGACGGCACTGAAGCTTTCTTT.

This clonotype has more than one count but fewer than ten. V is TRBV6-5 and J is TRBJ1-6; no clear D gene. Germline V gives CDR1 MNHEY, CDR2 SVGAGI. This CDR3 comprises 14 residues. The germline V and J ends were trimmed by 2 bases and 7 bases, with 9 bases remaining between them. CDR3 in DNA: TGTGCCAGCAGTTACGATTTCGGAAATTCACCCCTCCACTTT. Translated: CASSYDFGNSPLHF.

This clonotype has ten or more counts. The chain recombines TRBV27 with TRBJ2-4; D possibly corresponds to TRBD2 (5 bases). The CDR3 length is 15 residues. Germline V gene data show CDR1 as MNHEY and CDR2 as SMNVEV (reference sequence). The V and J ends lost 4 bases and 6 bases respectively, with 16 bases between them. Here the CDR3 reads CASSSQPGRANIQYF. The CDR3 DNA follows: TGTGCCAGCAGTTCGCAACCGGGAAGAGCAAACATTCAGTACTTC.

This chain uses TRBV27 with TRBJ1-1; D is perhaps TRBD1 (5 bases). Germline V gene data show CDR1 as MNHEY and CDR2 as SMNVEV (reference sequence). CDR3 size: 12 residues. V lost 8 bases to trimming and J lost 3 bases, with 10 bases between them. CDR3 sequence: CASGGWDTEAFF. The CDR3 nucleotides read TGTGCCAGCGGGGGTTGGGACACTGAAGCTTTCTTT.

The rearrangement links TRBV29-1 to TRBJ1-1; 10 nucleotides align to TRBD1. Germline lookup yields CDR1 SQVTM and CDR2 ANQGSEA. The V gene end was trimmed by 5 bases and the J gene end by 1 base; junction bases not matched to a gene: 4. The CDR3 consists of 14 residues. CDR3 bases: TGCAGCGTTTGGACAGGGGGGGAGAACACTGAAGCTTTCTTT. It is translated as CSVWTGGENTEAFF.